This TCR beta chain is from a study of CD8 T cells in ankylosing spondylitis. Study-level findings and limits: Matched ankylosing spondylitis synovial fluid reportedly showed significant enrichment of disease-linked clones.

This clonotype was seen more than once but under ten times. Its specificity is unknown. CDR1 DFQATT and CDR2 SNEGSKA come from the germline V gene (reference sequence). The CDR3 contains 14 residues. Germline trimming cut 3 bases from V and 4 bases from J; bases unmatched to any gene: 4. From the 5' RACE reads, TCRdb called clonotypes with MiXCR, one entry per CDR3 protein. This table holds under 30,000 distinct CDR3 sequences, roughly 7.3% found once. This chain connects TRBV20-1 to TRBJ2-1; the match to TRBD1 covers 9 bases. This receptor was identified in a male donor with ankylosing spondylitis or in good health (not recorded which). Sequenced sample: blood. The CDR3: CSASGTGKYNEQFF. The DNA for the CDR3 is TGCAGTGCTAGCGGGACAGGGAAATACAATGAGCAGTTCTTC.